This TCR beta chain was retrieved from a study of shared clonotypes between healthy human individuals. Study as a whole: Each donor had three CD4 naive, three CD4 memory, two CD8 naive and one CD8 memory plate.

On this clone: Its cognate antigen is unknown.

The table came from immunoSEQ multiplex PCR; TCRdb's copy has only in-frame clones and leaves some out. The sample yields about 2 million clones, over 85% seen once. Study-wide results and limits: Sampling was confined to blood; repertoires within tissues likely differ. Rarefaction gave evidence that sorted-subset sequencing remained incomplete despite large depth. Expectations were that clonotype sharing among donors would be affected by sequencing depth.

The sequencing sample was made of naive CD4+ T cells sorted from blood. The sample's subset: CD45RA+ positively selected. This receptor was obtained from a man between 18 and 29 years old in good health.

CDR3 region: CASSLLLAEETQYF. CDR3 coding DNA: TGTGCCAGCAGTTTGCTACTAGCGGAAGAGACCCAGTACTTC. The V gene is TRBV28, the J gene TRBJ2-5; TRBD2 matches at 8 bases. Germline V gene sequence: CDR1 MDHEN, CDR2 SYDVKM. The V segment lost 3 bases and the J segment 3 bases; nucleotides outside the gene matches: 3. CDR3 length: 14 residues.